This is a list of T cell receptor beta chains from one sample in a study of shared clonotypes between healthy human individuals. Repertoires were generated with immunoSEQ multiplex PCR, while TCRdb's copy carries only in-frame clones and drops some. The sample yields fewer than 700,000 clones, about 95% seen once. Material for sequencing was naive CD8+ T cells sorted from blood. Receptors originate from a woman in her 30s in good health. CDR3s include the opening cysteine and the closing phenylalanine or tryptophan. A D gene is named only where the DNA matches it firmly. Rows may omit the clone size; those that give it use once, few, many or a size class.

TRBJ2-1 - TRBV9 - CASNTDRSNEQFF TGTGCCAGCAACACCGACAGGTCCAATGAGCAGTTCTTC
TRBJ2-7 - TRBV5-5 TRBD1 CASSLAGTVSYEQYF TGTGCCAGCAGCTTGGCCGGGACAGTCTCCTACGAGCAGTACTTC
TRBJ2-1 - TRBV27 TRBD2 CASSLADGPGGDEQFF TGTGCCAGCAGTTTGGCAGATGGACCCGGGGGGGATGAGCAGTTCTTC
TRBJ2-2 - TRBV28 - CASSPWQGMGGELFF TGTGCCAGCTCCCCATGGCAGGGAATGGGCGGGGAGCTGTTTTTT
TRBJ2-7 - TRBV7-2 TRBD2 CASINQAGGPHEQYF TGTGCCAGCATCAATCAAGCGGGAGGGCCACACGAGCAGTACTTC
TRBJ1-3 few TRBV30 TRBD1 CAWSPGQGLNTIYF TGTGCCTGGAGTCCGGGACAGGGTTTAAACACCATATATTTT
TRBJ2-7 once TRBV28 - CASSPGVSYEQYF TGTGCCAGCAGTCCGGGGGTCTCCTACGAGCAGTACTTC
TRBJ2-7 - TRBV28 - CASSFGDSYEQYF TGTGCCAGCAGTTTTGGGGACTCCTACGAGCAGTACTTC
TRBJ2-3 - TRBV28 - CASRTPGAGDTQYF TGTGCCAGCAGGACGCCTGGGGCGGGAGATACGCAGTATTTT
TRBJ1-1 once TRBV27 - CASRPRGNTEAFF TGTGCCAGCAGGCCCAGGGGAAACACTGAAGCTTTCTTT
TRBJ2-6 - TRBV2 - CASSAWGSGANVLTF TGTGCCAGCAGTGCATGGGGATCTGGGGCCAACGTCCTGACTTTC
TRBJ2-7 - TRBV5-4 - CASSLNRAYEQYF TGTGCCAGCAGCTTGAACAGGGCCTACGAGCAGTACTTC
TRBJ1-6 once TRBV6-5 - CASSYSFGLTDSPLHF TGTGCCAGCAGTTACTCTTTCGGGCTTACGGATTCACCCCTCCACTTT
TRBJ2-7 - TRBV5-6 TRBD1 CASSLGQGVYEQYF TGTGCCAGCAGCTTGGGCCAGGGGGTCTACGAGCAGTACTTC
TRBJ2-7 - TRBV4-1 - CASSLGADLYEQYF TGCGCCAGCAGCCTTGGGGCAGACCTCTACGAGCAGTACTTC
TRBJ1-5 - TRBV5-6 - CASSPQGGGNQPQHF TGTGCCAGCAGCCCACAGGGTGGGGGCAATCAGCCCCAGCATTTT
TRBJ2-7 once TRBV5-6 TRBD2 CASSSDRIAGGIPGYEQYF TGTGCCAGCAGCAGTGACAGGATAGCGGGAGGGATACCGGGTTACGAGCAGTACTTC
TRBJ2-7 - TRBV5-6 TRBD1 CASRRPGTGGGEQYF TGTGCCAGCAGGAGACCAGGGACAGGGGGCGGCGAGCAGTACTTC
TRBJ2-7 - TRBV9 - CASSVGASEHYEQYF TGTGCCAGCAGCGTAGGGGCTAGCGAGCATTACGAGCAGTACTTC
TRBJ2-3 - TRBV5-1 - CASSRTPDTQYF TGCGCCAGCAGCCGAACCCCAGATACGCAGTATTTT